The clone carrying this T cell receptor (beta chain) was observed a few times. What it binds is unknown. Germline V lookup: CDR1 SGHRS, CDR2 YFSETQ. The CDR3 runs 13 residues. V trimming: 2 bases; J trimming: 10 bases; junction bases outside the gene matches: 3. The sample originates from a study of Tregs in tolerant kidney transplant recipients. Profiling relied on immunoSEQ multiplex PCR, and the TCRdb table lists in-frame clones only, not all of them. The sample consists of 15,000 to 20,000 clones, around 71% of them appearing once. The source is a human donor in good health. The chain employs TRBV5-1 and TRBJ1-6; TRBD1 aligns across 7 bases. What was sequenced was Tregs from blood cultured with allogeneic cells. The CDR3, as DNA: TGCGCCAGCAGCTTACAGGGGAGGTCACCCCTCCACTTT. Its protein product is CASSLQGRSPLHF.